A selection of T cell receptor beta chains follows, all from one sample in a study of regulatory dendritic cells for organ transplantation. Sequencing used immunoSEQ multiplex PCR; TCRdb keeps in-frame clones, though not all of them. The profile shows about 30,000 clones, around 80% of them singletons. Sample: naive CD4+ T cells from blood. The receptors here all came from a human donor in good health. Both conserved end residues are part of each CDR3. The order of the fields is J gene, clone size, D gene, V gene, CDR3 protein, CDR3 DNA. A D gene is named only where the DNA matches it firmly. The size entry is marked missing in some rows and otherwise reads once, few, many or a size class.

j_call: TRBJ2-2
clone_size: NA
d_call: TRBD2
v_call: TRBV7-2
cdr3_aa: CASSSQRPSGGAFTGELFF
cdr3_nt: TGTGCCAGCAGCTCCCAACGGCCTAGCGGGGGGGCTTTCACCGGGGAGCTGTTTTTT

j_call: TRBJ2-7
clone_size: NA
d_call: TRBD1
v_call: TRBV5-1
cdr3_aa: CASSSTGPSYEQYF
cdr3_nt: TGCGCCAGCAGCTCGACAGGGCCTTCCTACGAGCAGTACTTC

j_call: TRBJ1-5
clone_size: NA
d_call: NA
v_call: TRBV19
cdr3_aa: CASRGVQGLADHQPQHF
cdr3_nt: TGTGCCAGTAGGGGTGTGCAGGGGTTGGCAGACCACCAGCCCCAGCATTTT

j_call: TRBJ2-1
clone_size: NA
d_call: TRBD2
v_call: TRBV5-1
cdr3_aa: CASSLAGGTVHEQFF
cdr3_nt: TGCGCCAGCAGCCTAGCGGGGGGGACGGTCCATGAGCAGTTCTTC

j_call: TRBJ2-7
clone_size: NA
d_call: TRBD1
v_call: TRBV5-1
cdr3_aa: CASSQLRDRAHEQYF
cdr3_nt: TGCGCCAGCAGCCAACTGAGGGACAGGGCCCACGAGCAGTACTTC

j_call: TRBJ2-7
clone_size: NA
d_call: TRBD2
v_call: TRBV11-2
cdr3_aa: CASSLGLAGGYEQYF
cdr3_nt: TGTGCCAGCAGCTTGGGACTAGCGGGGGGCTACGAGCAGTACTTC

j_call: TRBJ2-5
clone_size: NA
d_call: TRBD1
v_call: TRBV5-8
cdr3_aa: CASRYRGQETQYF
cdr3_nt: TGTGCCAGCAGGTACAGGGGACAAGAGACCCAGTACTTC

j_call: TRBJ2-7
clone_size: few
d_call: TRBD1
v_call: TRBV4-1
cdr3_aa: CASSQERGRLYEQYF
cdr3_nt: TGCGCCAGCAGCCAAGAGAGGGGGCGCCTCTACGAGCAGTACTTC

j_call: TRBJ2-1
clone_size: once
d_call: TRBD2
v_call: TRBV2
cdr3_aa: CASSPGTSGYNEQFF
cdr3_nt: TGTGCCAGCAGCCCCGGGACTAGCGGCTACAATGAGCAGTTCTTC

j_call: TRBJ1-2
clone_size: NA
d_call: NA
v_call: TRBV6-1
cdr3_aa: CAILVEGRGYGYTF
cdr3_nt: TGTGCCATACTCGTGGAGGGGCGCGGGTATGGCTACACCTTC

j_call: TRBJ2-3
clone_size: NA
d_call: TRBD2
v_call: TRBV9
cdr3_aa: CASSFSGTSGAADTQYF
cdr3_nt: TGTGCCAGCAGCTTCTCCGGGACTAGCGGGGCGGCAGATACGCAGTATTTT

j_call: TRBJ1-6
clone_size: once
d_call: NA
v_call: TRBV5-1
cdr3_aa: CASSVRTDSNSPLHF
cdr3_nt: TGCGCCAGCAGCGTCCGGACAGATTCTAATTCACCCCTCCACTTT

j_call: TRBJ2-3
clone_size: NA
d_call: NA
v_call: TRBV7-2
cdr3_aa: CASSPQGRKDTQYF
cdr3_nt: TGTGCCAGCAGCCCGCAGGGGCGGAAAGATACGCAGTATTTT

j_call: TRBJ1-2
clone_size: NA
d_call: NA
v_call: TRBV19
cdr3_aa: CASSIRRAGHYGYTF
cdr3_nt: TGTGCCAGTAGTATCCGGAGGGCAGGGCACTATGGCTACACCTTC

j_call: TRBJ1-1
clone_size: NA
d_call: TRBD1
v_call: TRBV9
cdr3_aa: CASSRRGQGWTEAFF
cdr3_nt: TGTGCCAGCAGTCGGCGAGGACAGGGATGGACTGAAGCTTTCTTT

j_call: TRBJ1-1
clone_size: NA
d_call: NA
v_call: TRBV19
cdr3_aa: CASSTQGNTEAFF
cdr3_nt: TGTGCCAGTAGTACCCAGGGAAACACTGAAGCTTTCTTT

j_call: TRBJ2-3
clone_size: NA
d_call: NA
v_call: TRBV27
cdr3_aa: CASSLYGTTLTDTQYF
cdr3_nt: TGTGCCAGCAGTTTGTACGGGACAACACTCACAGATACGCAGTATTTT

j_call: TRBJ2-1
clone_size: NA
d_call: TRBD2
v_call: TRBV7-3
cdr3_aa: CASSLNPGGANEQFF
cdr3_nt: TGTGCCAGCAGCTTAAACCCCGGGGGGGCTAATGAGCAGTTCTTC

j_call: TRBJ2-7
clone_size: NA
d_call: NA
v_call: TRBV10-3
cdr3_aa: CAISESDRRTASYEQYF
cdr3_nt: TGTGCCATCAGTGAGTCGGACCGGAGGACGGCTTCCTACGAGCAGTACTTC

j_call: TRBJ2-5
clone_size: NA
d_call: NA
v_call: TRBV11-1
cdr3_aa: CASSPGSGMGETQYF
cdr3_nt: TGTGCCAGCAGCCCCGGGTCAGGGATGGGAGAGACCCAGTACTTC

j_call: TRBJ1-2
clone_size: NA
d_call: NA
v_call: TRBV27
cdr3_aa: CASSFAGYYGYTF
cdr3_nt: TGTGCCAGCAGTTTCGCGGGCTACTATGGCTACACCTTC

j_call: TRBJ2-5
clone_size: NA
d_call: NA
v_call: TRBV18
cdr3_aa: CASSRQGQETQYF
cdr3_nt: TGTGCCAGCTCCCGCCAGGGCCAAGAGACCCAGTACTTC

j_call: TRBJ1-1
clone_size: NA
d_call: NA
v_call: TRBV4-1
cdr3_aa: CASSQGRARGSTEAFF
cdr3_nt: TGCGCCAGCAGCCAAGGGAGAGCTAGGGGGAGCACTGAAGCTTTCTTT

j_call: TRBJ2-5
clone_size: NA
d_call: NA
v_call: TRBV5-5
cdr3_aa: CASSSIWDIQETQYF
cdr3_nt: TGTGCCAGCAGCTCGATCTGGGACATCCAAGAGACCCAGTACTTC

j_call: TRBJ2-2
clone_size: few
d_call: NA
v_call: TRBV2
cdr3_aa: CASTSEGNTGELFF
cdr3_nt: TGTGCCAGCACCTCAGAGGGTAACACCGGGGAGCTGTTTTTT

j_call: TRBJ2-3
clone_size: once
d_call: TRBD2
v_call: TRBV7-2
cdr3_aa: CASSLVGTSGNTDTQYF
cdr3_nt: TGTGCCAGCAGCTTAGTGGGGACTAGCGGTAACACAGATACGCAGTATTTT

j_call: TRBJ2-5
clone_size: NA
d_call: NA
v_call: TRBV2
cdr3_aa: CAGQRGLEQETQYF
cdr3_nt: TGTGCCGGCCAGCGCGGACTTGAGCAAGAGACCCAGTACTTC

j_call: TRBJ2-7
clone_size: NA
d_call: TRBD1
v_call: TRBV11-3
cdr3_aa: CASSLDGQGARNEQYF
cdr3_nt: TGTGCCAGCAGCTTAGACGGCCAGGGGGCGAGAAACGAGCAGTACTTC

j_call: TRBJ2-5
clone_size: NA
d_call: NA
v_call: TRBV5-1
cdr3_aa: CASSLAAQETQYF
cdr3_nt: TGCGCCAGCAGCTTGGCGGCACAGGAGACCCAGTACTTC

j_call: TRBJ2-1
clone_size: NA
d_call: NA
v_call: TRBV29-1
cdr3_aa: CSVERSRRDEQFF
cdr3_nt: TGCAGCGTTGAAAGGTCAAGACGGGATGAGCAGTTCTTC

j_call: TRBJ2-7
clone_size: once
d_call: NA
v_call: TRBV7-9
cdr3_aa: CASSLGMRDEQYF
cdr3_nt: TGTGCCAGCAGCTTAGGAATGAGGGACGAGCAGTACTTC

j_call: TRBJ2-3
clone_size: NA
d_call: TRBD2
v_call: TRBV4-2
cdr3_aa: CASSETSGPPDTQYF
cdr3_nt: TGTGCCAGCAGTGAGACTAGCGGGCCTCCAGATACGCAGTATTTT

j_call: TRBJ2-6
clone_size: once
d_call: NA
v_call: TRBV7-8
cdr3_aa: CASSQGLSGSRLGGANVLTF
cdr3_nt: TGTGCCAGCAGCCAGGGGTTGAGTGGCTCTCGACTTGGGGGGGCCAACGTCCTGACTTTC

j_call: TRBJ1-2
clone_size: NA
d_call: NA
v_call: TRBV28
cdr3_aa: CASSLRQGGYTF
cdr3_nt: TGTGCCAGCAGTTTGCGGCAGGGGGGCTACACCTTC

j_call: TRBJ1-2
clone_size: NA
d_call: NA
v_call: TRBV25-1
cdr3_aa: CLMGGANYGYTF
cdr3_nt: TGTTTGATGGGGGGAGCTAACTATGGCTACACCTTC

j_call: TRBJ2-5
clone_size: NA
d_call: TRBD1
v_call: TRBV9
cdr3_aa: CASSENRGTETQYF
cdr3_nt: TGTGCCAGCAGCGAAAACAGGGGTACGGAGACCCAGTACTTC

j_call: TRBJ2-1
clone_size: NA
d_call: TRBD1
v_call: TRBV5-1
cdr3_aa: CASSLGQGINEQFF
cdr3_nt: TGCGCCAGCAGTCTTGGACAGGGGATTAATGAGCAGTTCTTC

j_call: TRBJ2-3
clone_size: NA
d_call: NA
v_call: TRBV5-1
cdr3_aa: CASSSAGSTDTQYF
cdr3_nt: TGCGCCAGCAGCTCGGCGGGTAGCACAGATACGCAGTATTTT

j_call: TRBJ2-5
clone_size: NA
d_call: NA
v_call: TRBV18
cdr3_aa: CASSPRQQETQYF
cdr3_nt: TGTGCCAGCTCACCCAGACAGCAAGAGACCCAGTACTTC

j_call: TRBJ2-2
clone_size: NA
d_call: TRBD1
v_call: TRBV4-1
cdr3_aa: CASSQGQGKVGELFF
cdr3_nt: TGCGCCAGCAGCCAGGGACAGGGTAAAGTCGGGGAGCTGTTTTTT

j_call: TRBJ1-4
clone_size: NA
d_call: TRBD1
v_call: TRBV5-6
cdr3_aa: CASSSTGGNEKLFF
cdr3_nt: TGTGCCAGCAGCTCTACAGGGGGCAACGAAAAACTGTTTTTT

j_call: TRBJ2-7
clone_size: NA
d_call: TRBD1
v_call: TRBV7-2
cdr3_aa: CASSFRDSRSYEQYF
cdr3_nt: TGTGCCAGCAGCTTCCGGGACAGTCGCTCCTACGAGCAGTACTTC

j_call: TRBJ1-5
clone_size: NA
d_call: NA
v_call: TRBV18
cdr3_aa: CASSPGANQPQHF
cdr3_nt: TGTGCCAGCTCACCAGGGGCCAATCAGCCCCAGCATTTT

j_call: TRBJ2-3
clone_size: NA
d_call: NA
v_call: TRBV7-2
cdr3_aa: CASSRSTWGLADTQYF
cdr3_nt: TGTGCCAGCAGCCGATCCACGTGGGGGCTTGCCGATACGCAGTATTTT

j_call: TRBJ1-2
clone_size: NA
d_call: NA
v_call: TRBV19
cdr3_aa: CASNPITGMPSYTF
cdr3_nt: TGTGCCAGTAATCCTATAACAGGCATGCCGAGCTACACCTTC

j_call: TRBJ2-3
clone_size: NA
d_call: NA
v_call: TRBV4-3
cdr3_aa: CASSRHPGTLQADTQYF
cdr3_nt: TGCGCCAGCAGCCGCCATCCCGGGACTCTTCAGGCAGATACGCAGTATTTT

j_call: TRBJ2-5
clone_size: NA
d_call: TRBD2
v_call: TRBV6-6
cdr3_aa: CASSFSGGQETQYF
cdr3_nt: TGTGCCAGCAGTTTTAGCGGGGGTCAAGAGACCCAGTACTTC

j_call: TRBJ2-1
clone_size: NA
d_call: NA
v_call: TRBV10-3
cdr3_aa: CAISESRELYNEQFF
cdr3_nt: TGTGCCATCAGTGAGTCGAGGGAACTCTACAATGAGCAGTTCTTC

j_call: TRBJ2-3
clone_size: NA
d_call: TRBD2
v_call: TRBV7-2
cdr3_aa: CASSRSAGDTDTQYF
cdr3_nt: TGTGCCAGCAGCAGATCGGCGGGGGACACAGATACGCAGTATTTT

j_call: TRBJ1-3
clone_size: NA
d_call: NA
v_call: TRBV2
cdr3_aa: CASIKEPSAGASTIYF
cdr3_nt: TGTGCCAGCATAAAGGAGCCATCGGCAGGGGCCAGCACCATATATTTT

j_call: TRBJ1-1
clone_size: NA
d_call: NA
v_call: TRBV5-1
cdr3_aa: CASSLGAVAEAFF
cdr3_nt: TGCGCCAGCAGCTTGGGAGCCGTTGCTGAAGCTTTCTTT

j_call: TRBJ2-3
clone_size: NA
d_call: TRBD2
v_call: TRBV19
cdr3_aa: CASSFQGTSGGSTDTQYF
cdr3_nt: TGTGCCAGTAGCTTTCAGGGGACTAGCGGGGGAAGCACAGATACGCAGTATTTT

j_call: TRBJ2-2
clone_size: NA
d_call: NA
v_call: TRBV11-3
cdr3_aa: CASSLTRTGELFF
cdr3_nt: TGTGCCAGCAGCCTGACTAGGACCGGGGAGCTGTTTTTT